This T cell receptor beta chain was captured in a study of CD8 T cells in Susac syndrome. RNA, at roughly 0.45 to 1 ug, was reverse transcribed with random hexamers. TCRdb reprocessed the immunoSEQ multiplex PCR reads via MiXCR and lists one record per CDR3 protein. The sample lists about 120,000 distinct CDR3 sequences, approximately 96% occurring once. Of note for this clonotype: Its matching antigen is unknown.

Study findings and constraints: The relatively small number of individuals in the TCR sequencing and HLA analysis was acknowledged by the study. Susac CD8+ cells expanded clonally the most in TEMRA cells and in active patients.

V was shortened by 0 bases and J by 5 bases, with 12 bases between the two germline ends. Germline V gene data show CDR1 as SGDLS and CDR2 as YYNGEE. The CDR3 runs 15 residues. All included Susac syndrome patients satisfied recently defined diagnostic criteria for definite or probable disease. TEMRA cells were enriched by FACS, and CD4+ and CD8+ T cells were negatively isolated. The chain links TRBV9 to TRBJ2-1, with D possibly being TRBD2 (7 bases). The sample taken for sequencing was CD8+ T cells from PBMCs. This TCR was recovered from a human donor with Susac syndrome. CDR3: CASSVGGGLDNEQFF. The CDR3 region has the DNA TGTGCCAGCAGCGTAGGCGGGGGCCTTGACAATGAGCAGTTCTTC.